The 22 T cell receptor beta chains below all came from one sample that was sequenced in a study of blood T cell repertoires in COVID-19. TCRdb keeps only in-frame clones here, not all; method: immunoSEQ multiplex PCR. The sample contains about 220,000 clones, roughly 80% of which appear only once. What was sequenced was PBMCs or T cells enriched from blood (not recorded which). These receptor sequences come from a woman between 40 and 55 years old with acute COVID-19.

The chain recombines TRBV5-1 with TRBJ2-5, with TRBD1 identical over 7 bases. J lost 1 base, V lost 7 bases, and 7 bases had no gene match. Germline-derived CDR1 and CDR2 are SGHRS and YFSETQ. The CDR3 spans 14 residues. In DNA, the CDR3 is TGCGCCAGCGGCCGGGACAGCTTCCAAGAGACCCAGTACTTC. It encodes CASGRDSFQETQYF.

The rearrangement joins TRBV27 to TRBJ2-7; 9 nucleotides match TRBD1. CDR3 size: 15 residues. The V and J ends lost 5 bases and 0 bases, in that order; junction bases with no gene match: 5. Per the germline V gene, CDR1 is MNHEY and CDR2 is SMNVEV (reference sequence). The CDR3 DNA reads TGTGCCAGCAGTGCGTCGACAGGGGGCTCCTACGAGCAGTACTTC. Protein sequence: CASSASTGGSYEQYF.

This clone is a singleton in its sample. This chain connects TRBV12-3 or TRBV12-4 to TRBJ2-1; no firm D call. The CDR3 sequence is 10 residues long. Trimming left V 7 bases short and J 8 bases short, with 6 bases between. The CDR3 DNA is TGTGCCAGCAAAGGAGATGAGCAGTTCTTC. Its protein product is CASKGDEQFF.

This chain uses TRBV5-1 with TRBJ2-7; perhaps TRBD1 as D (5 bases). The V gene lost 0 bases and the J gene lost 2 bases, with 9 bases spanning the gap. The CDR3 loop spans 14 amino acids. Per germline, CDR1 SGHRS and CDR2 YFSETQ. The CDR3: CASSLEGVPYEQYF. As DNA, the CDR3 is TGCGCCAGCAGCTTGGAAGGGGTACCCTACGAGCAGTACTTC.

The rearrangement uses TRBV7-2 and TRBJ1-5, with D perhaps TRBD1 (5 bases). The CDR3 runs to 16 residues. Per the germline V gene, CDR1 is SGHTA and CDR2 is FQGNSA. Trimming removed 1 base at V and 3 bases at J, with 13 bases between. The CDR3 sequence is CASSLGRGRANQPQHF. The CDR3 nucleotides read TGTGCCAGCAGCTTAGGTAGGGGTAGGGCCAATCAGCCCCAGCATTTT.

In this sample, this clone turned up once. The chain carries TRBV5-1 and TRBJ1-2; D possibly corresponds to TRBD1 (6 bases). The V and J ends lost 3 bases and 8 bases respectively, with 11 bases between them. Germline-derived CDR1 and CDR2 are SGHRS and YFSETQ. The CDR3 runs 12 residues. The CDR3 bases are TGCGCCAGCAGCTCTAACAGGGACGGCTACACCTTC. Protein sequence: CASSSNRDGYTF.

The sample holds one count of this clone. The rearrangement joins TRBV27 to TRBJ1-2; TRBD1 agrees at 7 bases. The J segment lost 4 bases and the V segment lost 5 bases, leaving 4 bases of the junction unmatched. The CDR3 runs to 13 residues. Germline CDR1 and CDR2: MNHEY and SMNVEV (reference sequence). CDR3 coding DNA: TGTGCCAGCAGTCTAACAGGGGCCTATGGCTACACCTTC. It translates to CASSLTGAYGYTF.

This clone has only one observation. The chain recombines TRBV2 with TRBJ2-7, with D perhaps matching TRBD2 (5 bases). Trimming pared 8 bases from V and 1 base from J, leaving 18 bases between. The length of the CDR3 is 15 residues. From germline, CDR1 is SNHLY and CDR2 FYNNEI. The CDR3 DNA is TGTGCCAGCCTGAGTGCGGGCTCAGTTTCCTACGAGCAGTACTTC. It yields the protein CASLSAGSVSYEQYF.

The genes are TRBV19 and TRBJ1-5, with D unclear. The CDR3 runs to 14 residues. The ends were cut back, 1 base at V and 4 bases at J, with 8 bases in the middle. CDR1 is LNHDA and CDR2 is SQIVND in the germline V gene (reference sequence). CDR3 nucleotides: TGTGCCAGTAGTATAGTCGCACAGAATCAGCCCCAGCATTTT. This gives the protein CASSIVAQNQPQHF. The entire variable domain, with the rest obtained from reference TRBV19 and TRBJ1-5, is as follows: DGGITQSPKYLFRKEGQNVTLSCEQNLNHDAMYWYRQDPGQGLRLIYYSQIVNDFQKGDIAEGYSVSREKKESFPLTVTSAQKNPTAFYLCASSIVAQNQPQHFGDGTRLSIL.

The rearrangement uses TRBV7-3 and TRBJ2-2; 9 bases align to TRBD2. V dropped 5 bases and J dropped 6; count of bases not matched to a gene: 7. The CDR3 is 15 residues long. Germline V gene sequence: CDR1 SGHTA, CDR2 FQGTGA. The CDR3 region is CASSLSGSFSGELFF. Written as DNA, the CDR3 is TGTGCCAGCAGCCTTAGCGGGAGTTTTTCCGGGGAGCTGTTTTTT. The full variable domain, completed using reference TRBV7-3 and TRBJ2-2, is GAGVSQTPSNKVTEKGKYVELRCDPISGHTALYWYRQSLGQGPEFLIYFQGTGAADDSGLPNDRFFAVRPEGSVSTLKIQRTERGDSAVYLCASSLSGSFSGELFFGEGSRLTVL.

The chain is built from TRBV5-4 and TRBJ2-7; D is perhaps TRBD2 (5 bases). V was pared by 4 bases and J by 9 bases, with 17 bases between. The length of the CDR3 is 13 residues. Germline V gene sequence: CDR1 SGHNT, CDR2 YYREEE (reference sequence). In DNA, the CDR3 is TGTGCCAGCAGCCCGGTGGGCGGGTTTCCGCAGTACTTC. Translating it yields CASSPVGGFPQYF.

The chain employs TRBV6-6 and TRBJ2-2, with TRBD2 identical over 8 bases. V shed 6 bases, J shed 0 bases, and the junction held 3 bases outside the gene matches. This CDR3 comprises 15 residues. Germline V lookup: CDR1 MNHNY, CDR2 SVGAGI (reference sequence). CDR3: CASSGLAANTGELFF. The CDR3 region has the DNA TGTGCCAGCAGCGGACTAGCAGCGAACACCGGGGAGCTGTTTTTT.

The genes are TRBV11-2 and TRBJ2-7; D uncertain. Germline CDR1 is SGHAT and CDR2 is FQNNGV. CDR3 length equals 12 residues. Trimming left V 5 bases short and J 2 bases short, with 7 bases between. For the CDR3, the DNA is TGTGCCAGCAGCCCCCACACCTACGAGCAGTACTTC. Translation: CASSPHTYEQYF.

This clone came up a few times. The rearrangement joins TRBV7-2 to TRBJ1-3; perhaps TRBD1 as D (5 bases). This CDR3 is 13 amino acids long. From germline, CDR1 is SGHTA and CDR2 FQGNSA. Deletions cut 5 bases from V and 4 bases from J, with 9 bases between. CDR3 sequence reads: CASSPGQGNTIYF. As DNA, the CDR3 is TGTGCCAGCAGCCCAGGGCAAGGAAACACCATATATTTT.

This rearrangement joins TRBV28 to TRBJ1-3; D gene unclear. V dropped 8 bases and J dropped 4 bases, with 18 bases sitting between them. Germline CDR1 and CDR2: MDHEN and SYDVKM. The CDR3 consists of 15 residues. The CDR3 DNA sequence: TGTGCCAGCTCTTGGGCCCATAGTAAGGGAAACACCATATATTTT. Protein product: CASSWAHSKGNTIYF.

The chain has TRBV5-1 and TRBJ2-3, with a weak D call TRBD1 (5 bases). CDR1 and CDR2 (germline): SGHRS, YFSETQ. This CDR3 spans 16 amino acids. Trimming pared 0 bases from V and 5 bases from J, leaving 16 bases between. In DNA form, the CDR3 reads TGCGCCAGCAGCTTGGGGCCCAGGGAAGGGATAGATACGCAGTATTTT. Encoded protein: CASSLGPREGIDTQYF.

The chain has TRBV7-8 and TRBJ1-2; D remains unclear. Germline V gene data show CDR1 as SGHVS and CDR2 as FQNEAQ. This CDR3 comprises 15 residues. The V and J ends lost 1 base and 8 bases respectively, with 17 bases between them. CDR3 DNA sequence: TGTGCCAGCAGCTTAGATTTACAGAATTCTGGAGGCTACACCTTC. The encoded protein is CASSLDLQNSGGYTF.

The V and J genes are TRBV21-1 and TRBJ2-5; no DNA check was done on the table's D call, TRBD2. TRBV21-1 is reported as a pseudogene. CDR3 size: 18 residues. CDR3 coding DNA: TGTGCCAGCAGCAAATTAGTGGGATTAGCGGTGACTCAAGAGACCCAGTACTTC. Amino acids: CASSKLVGLAVTQETQYF.

The chain carries TRBV5-4 and TRBJ2-7, with D hard to call. Germline CDR1 is SGHNT and CDR2 is YYREEE (reference sequence). CDR3 length equals 13 residues. V gave up 5 bases and J gave up 3 bases, with 12 bases separating them. CDR3 in DNA: TGTGCCAGCAGATCGTTTAGTGGCTACGAGCAGTACTTC. Its translation is CASRSFSGYEQYF.

This clone was recorded once. This chain joins TRBV19 and TRBJ2-5; D gene unclear. Germline CDR1 LNHDA, CDR2 SQIVND (reference sequence). Trimming left V 3 bases short and J 0 bases short, with 8 bases between. CDR3 size: 14 residues. CDR3 DNA: TGTGCCAGTAGTATCTTAACAGACCAAGAGACCCAGTACTTC. Amino acids: CASSILTDQETQYF.

Points on this clone: The junction shows a germline mismatch at one end, possibly a read error. The rearrangement uses TRBV29-1 and TRBJ2-4; possibly TRBD2 for D (5 bases). CDR3 size: 13 residues. The germline V gene encodes CDR1 SQVTM and CDR2 ANQGSEA. For the CDR3, the DNA is TGCAGCGTTGTGGGAGTTAGTGACCCAGTCTTAGTCTTC. It specifies CSVVGVSDPVLVF.

The chain is built from TRBV3-1 (or the pseudogene TRBV3-2) and TRBJ2-6; 14 bases match TRBD2. Germline lookup yields CDR1 LGHDT and CDR2 YNNKEL (reference sequence). J was trimmed by 4 bases and V by 4 bases; bases with no gene match: 6. The CDR3 runs 18 residues. Here the CDR3 DNA reads TGTGCCAGCAGCCCATCGACTAGCGGGAGGGCGGGGGCCAACGTCCTGACTTTC. Protein product: CASSPSTSGRAGANVLTF.